This TCR beta chain was observed in a study of CD8 T cells in ankylosing spondylitis. General study results and limits: Disease-linked clones reportedly showed significant enrichment in matched ankylosing spondylitis synovial fluid. CD8+ cells made up the disease-linked clones, which were relatively rare in peripheral blood. In ankylosing spondylitis blood, a motif of seven to nine highly homologous TCR beta variants appeared characteristic.

The CDR3 length is 16 residues. V dropped 3 bases and J dropped 0 bases, with 12 bases sitting between them. By quantitative 5'-RACE with molecular barcodes, the TCR beta libraries were made. One entry per CDR3 protein results from TCRdb running MiXCR on the 5' RACE reads. The table records 300,000 to 350,000 distinct CDR3 sequences, approximately 14% of them present only once. About this clonotype: The antigen remains undetermined.

This sequence joins TRBV12-3 or TRBV12-4 and TRBJ1-3, with D maybe TRBD1 (5 bases). The sample consisted of blood, either unsorted or a sorted T cell fraction (not recorded which). This TCR was sampled from a male donor with ankylosing spondylitis or in good health (not recorded which). The CDR3 DNA reads as TGTGCCAGCAGTTTTGCAGGGCTAAGCTCTGGAAACACCATATATTTT. Protein product: CASSFAGLSSGNTIYF.